This T cell receptor (beta chain) was identified during a study of shared clonotypes between healthy human individuals. Findings and caveats of the study: Larger richness was generally estimated for naive than memory subsets.

This CDR3 comprises 17 residues. Germline-derived CDR1 and CDR2 are SGDLS and YYNGEE. Trimming stripped 0 bases from V and 0 bases from J, with 12 bases between. In this sample, this clone turned up once. Its target is unknown. Donors comprised healthy HIV-negative adults lacking recent acute infections or vaccinations. Data came from immunoSEQ multiplex PCR; TCRdb stores just in-frame clones and leaves some out. The sample has roughly 1,500,000 clones, approximately 98.5% seen once. The clonotype originates from a young man in good health. The sequenced sample was naive CD4+ T cells sorted from blood. Subset indicated: CD45RA+ positively selected. The rearrangement joins TRBV9 to TRBJ2-2; D ambiguous. The CDR3 loop reads CASSVGSATANTGELFF. The CDR3, as DNA: TGTGCCAGCAGCGTAGGGAGCGCCACCGCGAACACCGGGGAGCTGTTTTTT.